Presented here are 5 T cell receptor beta chains from one specimen sequenced in a study of cytomegalovirus exposure and HLA in healthy donors. Primers: 60 Vbeta forward and 13 Jbeta reverse. Libraries were prepared by immunoSEQ multiplex PCR; TCRdb keeps only in-frame clonotypes and omits some of them. This sample has 110,000 or so clones; around 80% occur once, and the top ten carry about 6%. Sequencing was performed on PBMCs. These TCRs come from a male donor in good health and CMV-seronegative.

This clone was found once. The chain has TRBV7-9 and TRBJ2-7; D not certain. Germline CDR1 reads SEHNR; CDR2 reads FQNEAQ (reference sequence). The length of the CDR3 is 13 residues. V lost 3 bases and J 2 bases, leaving 8 bases between the germline ends. The CDR3 region is CASSLGTTYEQYF. The CDR3 DNA follows: TGTGCCAGCAGCTTGGGCACCACCTACGAGCAGTACTTC.

The J gene is TRBJ2-5, the V gene TRBV7-9, with a tentative D call TRBD2 (5 bases). V lost 1 base and J lost 6, with 15 bases in between. This CDR3 comprises 15 residues. CDR1 and CDR2 (germline): SEHNR, FQNEAQ (reference sequence). This chain's CDR3 is CASSLGLQRSQTQYF. CDR3 DNA sequence: TGTGCCAGCAGCTTAGGGCTCCAGCGGTCCCAGACCCAGTACTTC.

V is TRBV6-1 and J is TRBJ2-7; 8 bases match TRBD2. Per germline, CDR1 MNHNS and CDR2 SASEGT. V gave up 2 bases and J gave up 5 bases; unmatched junction bases: 8. There are 15 residues in the CDR3. The CDR3 sequence is CASSEWAGLGNEQYF. CDR3 in DNA: TGTGCCAGCAGTGAATGGGCGGGACTAGGCAACGAGCAGTACTTC.

J is TRBJ2-3 and V is TRBV9, with D perhaps TRBD1 (7 bases). V shed 7 bases and J shed 0 bases, with 15 bases lying between them. This CDR3 is 15 amino acids long. Germline V gene lookup returns CDR1 SGDLS and CDR2 YYNGEE. The CDR3 reads CASDGGGHSTDTQYF. Written as DNA, the CDR3 is TGTGCCAGCGACGGAGGGGGCCATAGCACAGATACGCAGTATTTT. The whole variable domain, remainder taken from reference TRBV9 and TRBJ2-3, is DSGVTQTPKHLITATGQRVTLRCSPRSGDLSVYWYQQSLDQGLQFLIQYYNGEERAKGNILERFSAQQFPDLHSELNLSSLELGDSALYFCASDGGGHSTDTQYFGPGTRLTVL.

This chain joins TRBV15 and TRBJ2-7; 7 bases are shared with TRBD1. V shed 3 bases, J shed 1 base, and the junction held 6 bases outside the gene matches. In germline, CDR1 is LNHNV, CDR2 YYDKDF (reference sequence). This CDR3 spans 15 amino acids. CDR3 nucleotide sequence: TGTGCCACCAGCAGTTTCCTGGACAGGTCCTACGAGCAGTACTTC. Translation: CATSSFLDRSYEQYF.